Presented here are 17 T cell receptor beta chains from one specimen sequenced in a study of blood T cell repertoires in COVID-19. The table came from immunoSEQ multiplex PCR; TCRdb's copy has only in-frame clones and leaves some out. Counted here are around 200,000 clones, around four fifths occurring once; the ten biggest clones make up about 9%. The specimen sequenced was PBMCs or T cells enriched from blood (not recorded which). Receptors originate from a man aged 35-49 years who had recovered from COVID-19.

The chain couples TRBV4-2 to TRBJ2-7; 13 nucleotides match TRBD2. Germline V gene lookup returns CDR1 LGHNA and CDR2 YNFKEQ. The CDR3 runs 18 residues. V trimming: 2 bases; J trimming: 2 bases; junction bases outside the gene matches: 9. The CDR3 sequence: CASSQTTGTSGATYEQYF. CDR3 in DNA: TGTGCCAGCAGCCAAACCACCGGGACTAGCGGGGCCACCTACGAGCAGTACTTC.

This clone was picked up many times. The rearrangement uses TRBV6-2 or TRBV6-3 and TRBJ2-7; 9 bases fit TRBD1. The CDR3 runs 14 residues. V was clipped by 4 bases and J by 6 bases; unmatched bases: 7. Germline CDR1 reads MNHEY; CDR2 reads SVGEGT. CDR3 amino acids: CASSLTGGASEQYF. CDR3 DNA: TGTGCCAGCAGTTTGACAGGGGGAGCCTCCGAGCAGTACTTC.

This clone appeared a single time. The chain couples TRBV6-5 to TRBJ1-3, with D possibly matching TRBD1 (5 bases). Germline V CDR1 and CDR2: MNHEY, SVGAGI. This CDR3 is 16 amino acids long. Trimming took 0 bases from V and 2 from J, leaving 11 bases between them. In DNA, the CDR3 is TGTGCCAGCAGTTACTCTCCGGGGGTTGCTGGAAACACCATATATTTT. It translates to CASSYSPGVAGNTIYF.

The rearrangement links TRBV27 to TRBJ1-1; 8 bases match TRBD1. The V and J ends lost 5 bases and 7 bases, in that order; junction bases with no gene match: 12. This CDR3 comprises 15 residues. Germline V CDR1 and CDR2: MNHEY, SMNVEV (reference sequence). CDR3 nucleotide sequence: TGTGCCAGCAGTCCGTCGGACAGGGCACTCCATGAAGCTTTCTTT. Translation gives CASSPSDRALHEAFF.

The J gene is TRBJ1-6, the V gene TRBV6-5; D call uncertain. Per germline, CDR1 MNHEY and CDR2 SVGAGI. V lost 7 bases and J 10 bases, leaving 14 bases between the germline ends. The CDR3 loop spans 13 amino acids. CDR3 protein: CASKEGRRSPLHF. The CDR3 DNA follows: TGTGCCAGCAAGGAGGGAAGGCGGTCACCCCTCCACTTT.

This clone was seen more than once but under ten times. This rearrangement joins TRBV7-2 to TRBJ1-1; possibly TRBD1 for D (6 bases). The CDR3 has 13 residues. Deletions cut 8 bases from V and 6 bases from J, with 16 bases between. Germline values: CDR1 SGHTA, CDR2 FQGNSA. CDR3 bases: TGTGCCAGCCGGGGCAGGGGATGGGCTGAAGCTTTCTTT. The encoded protein is CASRGRGWAEAFF. The full variable domain, rest sourced from reference TRBV7-2 and TRBJ1-1, is GAGVSQSPSNKVTEKGKDVELRCDPISGHTALYWYRQSLGQGLEFLIYFQGNSAPDKSGLPSDRFSAERTGGSVSTLTIQRTQQEDSAVYLCASRGRGWAEAFFGQGTRLTVV.

The rearrangement joins TRBV11-3 to TRBJ2-3; D is ambiguous. This CDR3 is 14 amino acids long. Trimming cost V 1 base and J 0 bases, with 5 bases left between them. Germline loops: CDR1 SGHNT, CDR2 YENEEA. The CDR3 DNA follows: TGTGCCAGCAGCTTAGGGGCTAGCACAGATACGCAGTATTTT. Encoded protein: CASSLGASTDTQYF.

CDR3 sequence reads: CASSEGGANTGELFF. The CDR3 DNA sequence: TGCGCCAGCAGTGAAGGCGGGGCGAACACCGGGGAGCTGTTTTTT. The rearrangement links TRBV10-1 to TRBJ2-2, with a weak D call TRBD2 (6 bases). Trimming pared 3 bases from V and 0 bases from J, leaving 8 bases between. CDR1 and CDR2 from the germline V gene are WNHNN and SYGVQD (reference sequence). CDR3 length: 15 residues.

The CDR3 bases are TGTGCCAGCAGTGAGCAGGGTGTAAACTACGAGCAGTACTTC. Translated: CASSEQGVNYEQYF. The rearrangement uses TRBV2 and TRBJ2-7, with a weak D call TRBD1 (5 bases). Germline V gene sequence: CDR1 SNHLY, CDR2 FYNNEI. The CDR3 spans 14 residues. Trimming took 3 bases from V and 3 from J, leaving 12 bases between them.

This chain connects TRBV19 to TRBJ1-1; the D gene is possibly TRBD1 (5 bases). CDR1 LNHDA and CDR2 SQIVND come from the germline V gene (reference sequence). The CDR3 covers 14 residues. Trimming stripped 4 bases from V and 2 bases from J, with 11 bases between. The CDR3 coding sequence is TGTGCCAGTAGTAAACAGGCCAGTAACACTGAAGCTTTCTTT. Its translation: CASSKQASNTEAFF.

The chain recombines TRBV19 with TRBJ1-2; 7 bases are a match to TRBD1. The CDR3 sequence is 16 residues long. CDR1 and CDR2 (germline): LNHDA, SQIVND (reference sequence). J gave up 6 bases and V 1 base, and 11 bases lay outside the gene matches. The CDR3 sequence is CASSIGSPTGMNGYTF. DNA of the CDR3: TGTGCCAGTAGTATAGGATCCCCGACAGGGATGAATGGCTACACCTTC.

The chain combines TRBV30 with TRBJ1-2, with 7 bases fitting TRBD1. The CDR3 covers 13 residues. Trimming at V came to 4 bases and at J to 7 bases, leaving 9 bases not matched to a gene. The V gene's germline CDR1 is GTSNPN and CDR2 SVGIG (reference sequence). The CDR3 region is CAWTPDRAGGYTF. DNA of the CDR3: TGTGCCTGGACCCCCGACAGGGCTGGTGGCTACACCTTC.

The chain employs TRBV5-1 and TRBJ1-1; D is possibly TRBD1 (5 bases). Trimming left V 1 base short and J 7 bases short, with 11 bases between. Germline V gene data show CDR1 as SGHRS and CDR2 as YFSETQ. The CDR3 covers 13 residues. The CDR3 region has the DNA TGCGCCAGCAGCTTGTACTCTCAGGGTGAAGCTTTCTTT. As protein: CASSLYSQGEAFF.

J is TRBJ2-7 and V is TRBV6-5, with 9 bases aligning to TRBD1. The CDR3 is 13 residues long. The J segment lost 2 bases and the V segment lost 6 bases, leaving 2 bases of the junction unmatched. In germline, CDR1 is MNHEY, CDR2 SVGAGI. CDR3 sequence (DNA): TGTGCCAGCAGGGGACAGGGCCCCTACGAGCAGTACTTC. Translating it yields CASRGQGPYEQYF.

The gene calls are TRBV20-1 and TRBJ1-5; 10 bases agree with TRBD1. The germline V gene encodes CDR1 DFQATT and CDR2 SNEGSKA (reference sequence). Trimming took 3 bases from V and 7 from J; bases not matched to a gene: 12. The CDR3 runs to 16 residues. The chain's CDR3 is CSASNVGQGSRQPQHF. CDR3 DNA sequence: TGCAGTGCTAGTAATGTGGGACAGGGGTCACGGCAGCCCCAGCATTTT.

J is TRBJ1-3 and V is TRBV21-1. TRBV21-1 is flagged as a pseudogene. This CDR3 is 13 amino acids long. DNA for the CDR3: TGTGCCAGCAGCAAAGTGCGGGGAAACACCATATATTTT. Protein product: CASSKVRGNTIYF.

The rearrangement joins TRBV7-4 to TRBJ1-1; 7 nucleotides agree with TRBD1. The length of the CDR3 is 13 residues. Per germline, CDR1 SGHVT and CDR2 SQSDAQ. V lost 3 bases to trimming and J lost 6 bases; unmatched junction nucleotides: 4. CDR3 in DNA: TGTGCCAGCAGCTTGTTAACAGGGGCTGAAGCTTTCTTT. This translates into CASSLLTGAEAFF.